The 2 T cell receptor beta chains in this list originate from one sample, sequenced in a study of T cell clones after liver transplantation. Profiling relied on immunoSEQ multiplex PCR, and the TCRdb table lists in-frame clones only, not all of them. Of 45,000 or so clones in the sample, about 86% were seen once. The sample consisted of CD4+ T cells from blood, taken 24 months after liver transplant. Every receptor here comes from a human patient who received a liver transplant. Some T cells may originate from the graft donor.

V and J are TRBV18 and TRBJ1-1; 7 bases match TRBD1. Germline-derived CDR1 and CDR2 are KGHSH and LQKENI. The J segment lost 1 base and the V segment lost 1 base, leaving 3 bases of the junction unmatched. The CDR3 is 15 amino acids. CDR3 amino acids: CASSPRTGENTEAFF. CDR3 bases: TGTGCCAGCTCACCACGGACAGGAGAGAACACTGAAGCTTTCTTT. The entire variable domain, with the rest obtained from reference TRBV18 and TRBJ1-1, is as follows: NAGVMQNPRHLVRRRGQEARLRCSPMKGHSHVYWYRQLPEEGLKFMVYLQKENIIDESGMPKERFSAEFPKEGPSILRIQQVVRGDSAAYFCASSPRTGENTEAFFGQGTRLTVV.

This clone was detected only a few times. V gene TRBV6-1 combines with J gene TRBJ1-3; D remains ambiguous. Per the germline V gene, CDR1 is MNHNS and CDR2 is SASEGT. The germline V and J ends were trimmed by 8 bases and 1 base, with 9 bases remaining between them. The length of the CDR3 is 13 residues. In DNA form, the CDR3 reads TGTGCCAGCGAGGAGTTGTCTGGAAACACCATATATTTT. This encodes CASEELSGNTIYF.